This TCR beta chain was recovered during a study of shared T cell receptors in the human thymus. The protocol was immunoSEQ multiplex PCR, while the TCRdb copy is restricted to in-frame clones and leaves out a portion. Among about 710,000 clones listed, approximately 87% were seen once. The CDR3 covers 15 residues. Trimming removed 4 bases from V and 4 bases from J; junction bases left unmatched: 3. Per germline, CDR1 SGHAT and CDR2 FQNNGV. In addition, the sample was reused for a study of human thymus T cells. That work adds: Resected material from corrective heart surgery provided the thymus tissue analysed. Across thymic and blood repertoires, the usage of V and J genes appeared to be biased. Related work found strong thymic repertoire overlap between unrelated individuals.

This TCR was sampled from a boy under two years old with a congenital heart defect. The rearrangement links TRBV11-2 to TRBJ2-7, with 14 bases aligning to TRBD2. Sequenced: thymocytes. The CDR3 DNA is TGTGCCAGCAGCTCCCGGACTAGCGGGGGGTACGAGCAGTACTTC. Its translation is CASSSRTSGGYEQYF. The full variable domain, with the rest looked up from reference TRBV11-2 and TRBJ2-7, is EAGVAQSPRYKIIEKRQSVAFWCNPISGHATLYWYQQILGQGPKLLIQFQNNGVVDDSQLPKDRFSAERLKGVDSTLKIQPAKLEDSAVYLCASSSRTSGGYEQYFGPGTRLTVT.